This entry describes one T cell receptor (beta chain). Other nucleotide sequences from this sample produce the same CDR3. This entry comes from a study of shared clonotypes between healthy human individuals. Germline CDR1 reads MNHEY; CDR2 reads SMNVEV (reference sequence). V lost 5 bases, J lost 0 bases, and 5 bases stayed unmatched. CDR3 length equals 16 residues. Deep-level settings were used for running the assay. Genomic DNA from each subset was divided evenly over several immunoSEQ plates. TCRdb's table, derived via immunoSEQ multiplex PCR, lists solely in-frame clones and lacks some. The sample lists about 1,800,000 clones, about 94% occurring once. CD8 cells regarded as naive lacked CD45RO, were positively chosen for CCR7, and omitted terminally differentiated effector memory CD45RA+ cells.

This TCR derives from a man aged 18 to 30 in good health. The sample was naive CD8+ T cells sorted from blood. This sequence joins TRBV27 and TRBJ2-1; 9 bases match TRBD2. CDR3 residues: CASSPLAGSSYNEQFF. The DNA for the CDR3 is TGTGCCAGCAGTCCGCTAGCGGGGAGCTCCTACAATGAGCAGTTCTTC.